Below, 18 T cell receptor beta chains from the same sample are listed, as sequenced in a study of T cells in Graves' hyperthyroidism and ophthalmopathy. Amplification targeted TCR beta CDR3 regions from RNA transcripts. Initially, a first-round RT-PCR of the TCR CDR3 employed the HTBI primer set. From the multiplex PCR reads, TCRdb called clonotypes with MiXCR, one entry per CDR3 protein. Among 650,000 to 850,000 distinct CDR3 sequences listed, around 20% were seen once. Sequencing was done on a sample of blood. These receptors were collected from a woman between 45 and 60 years old with Graves' hyperthyroidism that later progressed to Graves' ophthalmopathy.

Only a few counts were recorded for this clonotype. The gene calls are TRBV5-1 and TRBJ1-5; maybe TRBD1 (5 bases). This CDR3 comprises 17 residues. V lost 0 bases to trimming and J lost 6 bases, with 19 bases between them. Looked up from germline, CDR1 is SGHRS and CDR2 is YFSETQ. CDR3 sequence reads: CASSLARWSGPGQPQHF. CDR3 DNA sequence: TGCGCCAGCAGCTTGGCTCGGTGGTCGGGGCCAGGTCAGCCCCAGCATTTT.

This clonotype was picked up many times. The chain links TRBV7-2 to TRBJ1-2, with 8 bases aligning to TRBD1. Germline CDR1 reads SGHTA; CDR2 reads FQGNSA. With V trimmed by 1 base and J by 2 bases, 3 bases remained unmatched. The CDR3 consists of 15 residues. The CDR3, as DNA: TGTGCCAGCAGCTTAGATGCAGGGGGCAACTATGGCTACACCTTC. Residues: CASSLDAGGNYGYTF.

This chain links TRBV20-1 with TRBJ1-5; D uncertain. The V and J ends lost 3 bases and 2 bases respectively, with 14 bases between them. CDR3 length equals 15 residues. From germline, CDR1 is DFQATT and CDR2 SNEGSKA (reference sequence). The chain's CDR3 is CSARPSRGRNQPQHF. The CDR3 nucleotides are TGCAGTGCTAGGCCGTCTCGGGGTCGCAATCAGCCCCAGCATTTT.

The chain links TRBV27 to TRBJ1-1, with D unclear. The CDR3 totals 15 residues. V dropped 3 bases and J dropped 0 bases, with 11 bases sitting between them. Germline assignment: CDR1 MNHEY and CDR2 SMNVEV (reference sequence). Here the CDR3 DNA reads TGTGCCAGCAGTTTCAGCAGAGGCATGAACACTGAAGCTTTCTTT. Protein product: CASSFSRGMNTEAFF.

V is TRBV3-1 and J is TRBJ2-5, with 8 bases that match TRBD2. CDR1 and CDR2 from the germline V gene are LGHDT and YNNKEL (reference sequence). The CDR3 sequence is 15 residues long. Trimming cost V 3 bases and J 4 bases; bases outside gene matches: 7. The CDR3 sequence is CASSQNSGGGETQYF. The DNA of the CDR3 is TGTGCCAGCAGCCAGAACAGCGGGGGAGGAGAGACCCAGTACTTC.

This chain links TRBV6-1 with TRBJ1-2, with D possibly matching TRBD1 (5 bases). V dropped 3 bases and J dropped 7 bases, with 12 bases sitting between them. CDR3 length: 13 amino acids. Germline V gives CDR1 MNHNS, CDR2 SASEGT. CDR3 region: CASSDSGGGGYTF. In DNA form, the CDR3 reads TGTGCCAGCAGTGACTCGGGGGGTGGTGGCTACACCTTC.

This clonotype occurred a few times. This sequence joins TRBV19 and TRBJ1-1, with D hard to call. The V end lost 10 bases, the J end lost 11 bases, and 17 bases lay between the germline ends. The length of the CDR3 is 11 residues. Germline V CDR1 and CDR2: LNHDA, SQIVND (reference sequence). DNA for the CDR3: TGTGCCACCAGTCAGGCGCCTCGGGCTTTCTTT. Residues: CATSQAPRAFF.

This chain joins TRBV20-1 and TRBJ2-7; 10 nucleotides line up with TRBD2. The V and J ends lost 3 bases and 3 bases, in that order; junction bases with no gene match: 11. CDR1 and CDR2 (germline): DFQATT, SNEGSKA (reference sequence). The CDR3 spans 16 residues. This CDR3 is CSARSPLAGDIYEQYF. In nucleotides, the CDR3 is TGCAGTGCTAGGTCCCCCCTAGCGGGGGATATCTACGAGCAGTACTTC.

This clonotype was detected many times. The J gene is TRBJ2-1, the V gene TRBV7-6, with D perhaps matching TRBD2 (6 bases). This CDR3 has 14 amino acids. Per the germline V gene, CDR1 is SGHVS and CDR2 is FNYEAQ. V was cut by 4 bases and J by 7 bases, with 14 bases left in between. The CDR3 DNA is TGTGCCAGCAGCTCCCCCGGGGGTTGGAATGAGCAGTTCTTC. Translated, it gives CASSSPGGWNEQFF. The full variable domain, completed using reference TRBV7-6 and TRBJ2-1, is GAGVSQSPRYKVTKRGQDVALRCDPISGHVSLYWYRQALGQGPEFLTYFNYEAQQDKSGLPNDRFSAERPEGSISTLTIQRTEQRDSAMYRCASSSPGGWNEQFFGPGTRLTVL.

This clonotype was seen ten or more times. This CDR3 is CASSLADGSYEQYF. CDR3 DNA: TGTGCCAGCAGCTTAGCGGACGGCTCCTACGAGCAGTACTTC. This chain connects TRBV7-8 to TRBJ2-7; D uncertain. Germline assignment: CDR1 SGHVS and CDR2 FQNEAQ. V was clipped by 0 bases and J by 0 bases, with 6 bases between them. This CDR3 spans 14 amino acids.

The rearrangement uses TRBV11-2 and TRBJ2-2; D uncertain. V shed 3 bases and J shed 6 bases, with 11 bases lying between them. Germline V CDR1 and CDR2: SGHAT, FQNNGV. The CDR3 consists of 14 residues. The CDR3, as DNA: TGTGCCAGCAGCTTGGGTAGGCGATCCGGGGAGCTGTTTTTT. Residues: CASSLGRRSGELFF.

This clonotype occurred a few times. DNA for the CDR3: TGTGCCAGCAGCCGGGACTTCACCTACGAGCAGTACTTC. This sequence encodes CASSRDFTYEQYF. The rearrangement joins TRBV6-1 to TRBJ2-7, with a tentative D call TRBD2 (6 bases). CDR1 and CDR2 from the germline V gene are MNHNS and SASEGT. V was trimmed by 6 bases and J by 2 bases, leaving 11 bases between them. This CDR3 comprises 13 residues.

Only a few counts were recorded for this clonotype. This chain links TRBV11-3 with TRBJ2-1; D perhaps matches TRBD1 (6 bases). V was cut by 5 bases and J by 7 bases, with 15 bases left in between. Germline CDR1 reads SGHNT; CDR2 reads YENEEA. There are 14 residues in the CDR3. The CDR3 loop is CASSRNRARNEQFF. The CDR3 bases are TGTGCCAGCAGCAGAAACAGGGCGAGGAATGAGCAGTTCTTC. The complete variable domain, with remaining parts taken from reference TRBV11-3 and TRBJ2-1, reads EAGVVQSPRYKIIEKKQPVAFWCNPISGHNTLYWYLQNLGQGPELLIRYENEEAVDDSQLPKDRFSAERLKGVDSTLKIQPAELGDSAVYLCASSRNRARNEQFFGPGTRLTVL.

This clonotype was seen repeatedly, ten times or more. The V and J genes are TRBV20-1 and TRBJ2-3; 8 bases agree with TRBD2. V lost 4 bases and J lost 6; bases outside the gene matches: 12. CDR1 is DFQATT and CDR2 is SNEGSKA in the germline V gene (reference sequence). The CDR3 covers 15 residues. CDR3: CSATPSGGHGDTQYF. CDR3 DNA sequence: TGCAGTGCTACCCCCTCGGGGGGGCATGGGGATACGCAGTATTTT.

The J gene is TRBJ1-4, the V gene TRBV11-1, with D possibly TRBD1 on 5 matching bases. The CDR3 is 15 amino acids. The germline CDR1 and CDR2 sequences are SGHAT and FQDESV (reference sequence). The ends were cut back, 5 bases at V and 2 bases at J, with 12 bases in the middle. CDR3 residues: CASSPPGVTNEKLFF. The CDR3 DNA reads as TGTGCCAGCAGCCCTCCGGGGGTGACTAATGAAAAACTGTTTTTT.

This clonotype turned up a few times. The chain joins TRBV11-1 to TRBJ1-1; TRBD1 is a possible D gene (6 bases). CDR3 length equals 16 residues. CDR1 and CDR2 (germline): SGHAT, FQDESV (reference sequence). V was trimmed by 1 base and J by 1 base, leaving 13 bases between them. Here the CDR3 reads CASSLDPKQGNTEAFF. Here the CDR3 DNA reads TGTGCCAGCAGCTTAGACCCCAAACAGGGGAACACTGAAGCTTTCTTT.

A few counts support this clonotype. The rearrangement links TRBV20-1 to TRBJ2-7; 10 nucleotides agree with TRBD1. After removal of 3 bases from V and 1 base from J, the junction contained 9 bases not matched to a gene. The CDR3 sequence is 16 residues long. The germline gives CDR1 DFQATT, CDR2 SNEGSKA (reference sequence). The CDR3 reads CSARRGGQGTSYEQYF. The DNA for the CDR3 is TGCAGTGCTAGGAGGGGGGGACAGGGGACTTCCTACGAGCAGTACTTC.

This chain uses TRBV7-2 with TRBJ1-5; D is uncertain. The CDR3 loop spans 13 amino acids. The germline CDR1 and CDR2 sequences are SGHTA and FQGNSA. V dropped 5 bases and J dropped 7 bases, with 12 bases sitting between them. The CDR3 DNA is TGTGCCAGCAGCCAATACGGCGGACAGCCCCAGCATTTT. Its protein is CASSQYGGQPQHF.